This TCR beta chain was captured in a study of read filtering for tumor transcriptome and immune sequencing. Molecular barcoded adaptors covering alpha/delta and beta/gamma chains were used on approximately 400 ng RNA. TCRdb independently ran MiXCR on the reads; one entry per CDR3 protein. The table has fewer than 90,000 distinct CDR3 sequences, 9% to 15% seen once. Germline trimming cut 1 base from V and 3 bases from J; bases unmatched to any gene: 8. The germline gives CDR1 SQVTM, CDR2 ANQGSEA. This CDR3 is 15 amino acids long. This clonotype was detected many times. Its antigen is as yet unknown. General study findings and limits: The sorted CD138-negative fraction was a mixed bone marrow immune population, not purified T cells. Compared with RNA-seq, IR-seq gave much higher clonotype depth and reliability.

This sequence was found in a donor at least 40 years old with multiple myeloma. The chain combines TRBV29-1 with TRBJ2-7; 8 positions agree with TRBD2. Source material: a population of CD138-negative cells sorted from bone marrow. The CDR3 loop reads CSVEVPGLVHYEQYF. The CDR3, as DNA: TGCAGCGTTGAAGTTCCGGGACTAGTCCACTACGAGCAGTACTTC.